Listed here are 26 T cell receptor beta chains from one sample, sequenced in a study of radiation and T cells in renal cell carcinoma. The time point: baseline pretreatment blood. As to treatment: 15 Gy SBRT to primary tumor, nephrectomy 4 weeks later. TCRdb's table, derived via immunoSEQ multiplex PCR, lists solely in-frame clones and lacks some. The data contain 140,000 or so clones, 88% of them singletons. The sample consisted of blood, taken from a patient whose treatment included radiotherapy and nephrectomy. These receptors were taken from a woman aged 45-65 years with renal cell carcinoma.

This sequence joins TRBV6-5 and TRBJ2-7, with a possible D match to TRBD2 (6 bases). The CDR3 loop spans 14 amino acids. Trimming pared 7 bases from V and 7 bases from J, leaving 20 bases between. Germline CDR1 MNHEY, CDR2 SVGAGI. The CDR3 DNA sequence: TGTGCCAGCACCAAAAGCGCGGGGCCGAAAGAGCAGTACTTC. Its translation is CASTKSAGPKEQYF.

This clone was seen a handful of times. CDR3 in DNA: TGTGCCAGCAGTGAACCCTCTTGGAGGCAGCCCCAGCATTTT. It specifies CASSEPSWRQPQHF. V usage is TRBV6-1 and J usage is TRBJ1-5; D is uncertain. The CDR3 is made up of 14 amino acids. The V end was cut by 2 bases, the J end by 7 bases, with 12 bases between. Germline CDR1 and CDR2: MNHNS and SASEGT.

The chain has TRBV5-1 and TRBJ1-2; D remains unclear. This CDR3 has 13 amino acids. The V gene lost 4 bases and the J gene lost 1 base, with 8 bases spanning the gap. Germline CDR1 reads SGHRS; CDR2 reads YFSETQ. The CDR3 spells CASSPGGNYGYTF. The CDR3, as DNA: TGCGCCAGCAGCCCTGGAGGTAACTATGGCTACACCTTC.

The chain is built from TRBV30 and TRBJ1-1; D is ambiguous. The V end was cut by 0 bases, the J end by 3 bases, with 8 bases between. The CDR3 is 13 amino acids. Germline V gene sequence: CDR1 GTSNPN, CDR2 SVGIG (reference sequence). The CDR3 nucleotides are TGTGCCTGGAGTGTACTTAGGGACACTGAAGCTTTCTTT. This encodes CAWSVLRDTEAFF.

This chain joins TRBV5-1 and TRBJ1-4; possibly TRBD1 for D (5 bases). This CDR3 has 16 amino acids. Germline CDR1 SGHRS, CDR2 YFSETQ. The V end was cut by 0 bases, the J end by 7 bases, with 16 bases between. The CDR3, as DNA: TGCGCCAGCAGCTTGGGGGGCGCAATAAGAGGTGAAAAACTGTTTTTT. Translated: CASSLGGAIRGEKLFF.

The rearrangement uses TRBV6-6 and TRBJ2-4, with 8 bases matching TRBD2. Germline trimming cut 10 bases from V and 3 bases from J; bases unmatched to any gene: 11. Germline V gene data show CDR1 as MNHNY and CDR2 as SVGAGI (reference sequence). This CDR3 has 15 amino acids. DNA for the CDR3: TGTGCCACGGGAGGGGGAGGGGGTTACAAAAACATTCAGTACTTC. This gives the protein CATGGGGGYKNIQYF.

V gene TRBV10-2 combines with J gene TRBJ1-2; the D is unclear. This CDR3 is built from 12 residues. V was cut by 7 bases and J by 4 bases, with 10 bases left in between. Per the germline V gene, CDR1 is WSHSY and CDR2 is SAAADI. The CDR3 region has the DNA TGCGCCAGCATAGGAGAGCCCTATGGCTACACCTTC. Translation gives CASIGEPYGYTF.

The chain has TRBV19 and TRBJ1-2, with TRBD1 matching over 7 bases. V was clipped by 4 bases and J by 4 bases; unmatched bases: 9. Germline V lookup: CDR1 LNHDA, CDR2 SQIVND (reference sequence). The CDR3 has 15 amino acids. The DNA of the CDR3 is TGTGCCAGTAGTACCTTGGACAGGTTCCTCTATGGCTACACCTTC. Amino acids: CASSTLDRFLYGYTF.

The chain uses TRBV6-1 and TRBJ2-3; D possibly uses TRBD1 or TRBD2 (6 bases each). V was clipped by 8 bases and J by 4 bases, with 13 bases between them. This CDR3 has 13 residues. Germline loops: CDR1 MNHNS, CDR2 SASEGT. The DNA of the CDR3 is TGTGCCAGCGGGGGGCGGGGCCCAGATACGCAGTATTTT. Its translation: CASGGRGPDTQYF.

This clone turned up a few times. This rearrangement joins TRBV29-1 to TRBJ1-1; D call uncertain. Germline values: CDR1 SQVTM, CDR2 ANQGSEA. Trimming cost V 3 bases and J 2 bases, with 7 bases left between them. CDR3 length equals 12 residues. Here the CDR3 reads CSVEGFNTEAFF. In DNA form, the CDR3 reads TGCAGCGTTGAGGGGTTTAACACTGAAGCTTTCTTT.

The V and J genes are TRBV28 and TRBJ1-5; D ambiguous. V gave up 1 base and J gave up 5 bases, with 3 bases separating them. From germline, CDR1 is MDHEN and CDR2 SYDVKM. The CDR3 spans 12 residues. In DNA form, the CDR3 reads TGTGCCAGCAGTTTATCCCATCAGCCCCAGCATTTT. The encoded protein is CASSLSHQPQHF. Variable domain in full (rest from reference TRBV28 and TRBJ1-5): DVKVTQSSRYLVKRTGEKVFLECVQDMDHENMFWYRQDPGLGLRLIYFSYDVKMKEKGDIPEGYSVSREKKERFSLILESASTNQTSMYLCASSLSHQPQHFGDGTRLSIL.

The CDR3 DNA sequence: TGTGCCATCAGTGACCAGGGGGAGTTCACTGAAGCTTTCTTT. Its protein is CAISDQGEFTEAFF. The chain couples TRBV10-3 to TRBJ1-1; TRBD1 matches 7 bases. Germline values: CDR1 ENHRY, CDR2 SYGVKD. The CDR3 totals 14 residues. V gave up 3 bases and J gave up 4 bases; unmatched junction bases: 5.

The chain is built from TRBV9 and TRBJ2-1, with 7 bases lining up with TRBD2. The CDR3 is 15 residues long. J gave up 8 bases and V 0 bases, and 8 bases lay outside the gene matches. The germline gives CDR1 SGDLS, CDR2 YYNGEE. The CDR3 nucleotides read TGTGCCAGCAGCGTAGAGATCCGGGGGAGGGATGAGCAGTTCTTC. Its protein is CASSVEIRGRDEQFF.

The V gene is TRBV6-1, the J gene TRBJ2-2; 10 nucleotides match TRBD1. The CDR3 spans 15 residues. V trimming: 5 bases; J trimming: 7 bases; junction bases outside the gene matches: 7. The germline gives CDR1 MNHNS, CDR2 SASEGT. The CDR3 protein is CASSSRQGAGGELFF. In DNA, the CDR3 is TGTGCCAGCAGTAGTCGACAGGGGGCTGGCGGGGAGCTGTTTTTT.

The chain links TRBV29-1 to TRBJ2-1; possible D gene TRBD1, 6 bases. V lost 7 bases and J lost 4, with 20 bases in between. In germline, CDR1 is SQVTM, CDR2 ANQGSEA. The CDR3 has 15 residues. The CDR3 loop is CSGINDRSGYNEQFF. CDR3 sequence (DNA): TGCAGCGGCATAAACGACAGGTCTGGATACAATGAGCAGTTCTTC.

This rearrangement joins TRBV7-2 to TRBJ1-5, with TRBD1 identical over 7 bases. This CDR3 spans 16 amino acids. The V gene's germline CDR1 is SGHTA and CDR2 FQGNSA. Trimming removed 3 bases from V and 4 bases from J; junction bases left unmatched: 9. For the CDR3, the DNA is TGTGCCAGCAGCTTTGACCCCGACAGGGAGAATCAGCCCCAGCATTTT. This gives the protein CASSFDPDRENQPQHF.

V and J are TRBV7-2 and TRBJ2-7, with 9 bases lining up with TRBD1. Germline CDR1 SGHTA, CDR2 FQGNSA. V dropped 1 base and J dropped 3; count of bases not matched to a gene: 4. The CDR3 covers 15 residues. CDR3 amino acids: CASSLEQGAFYEQYF. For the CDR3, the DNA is TGTGCCAGCAGCTTAGAACAGGGGGCGTTCTACGAGCAGTACTTC.

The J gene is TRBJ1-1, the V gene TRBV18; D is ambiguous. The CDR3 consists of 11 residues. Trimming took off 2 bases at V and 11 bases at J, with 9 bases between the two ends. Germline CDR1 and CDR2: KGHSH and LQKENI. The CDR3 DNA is TGTGCCAGCTCACCAGGGGATGGTGCTTTCTTT. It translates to CASSPGDGAFF. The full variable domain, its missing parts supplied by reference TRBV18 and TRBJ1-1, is NAGVMQNPRHLVRRRGQEARLRCSPMKGHSHVYWYRQLPEEGLKFMVYLQKENIIDESGMPKERFSAEFPKEGPSILRIQQVVRGDSAAYFCASSPGDGAFFGQGTRLTVV.

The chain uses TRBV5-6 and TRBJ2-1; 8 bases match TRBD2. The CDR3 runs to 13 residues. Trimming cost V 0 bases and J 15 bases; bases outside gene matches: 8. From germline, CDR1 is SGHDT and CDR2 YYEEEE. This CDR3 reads CASSLVRGGLPFF. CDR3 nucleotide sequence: TGTGCCAGCAGCTTGGTACGGGGGGGCCTCCCGTTCTTC.

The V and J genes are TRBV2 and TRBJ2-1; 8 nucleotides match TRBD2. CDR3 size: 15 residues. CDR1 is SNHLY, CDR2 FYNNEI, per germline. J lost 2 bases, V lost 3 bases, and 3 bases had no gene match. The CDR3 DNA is TGTGCCAGCAGTGATGCGGGGGGCCCCTACAATGAGCAGTTCTTC. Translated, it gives CASSDAGGPYNEQFF.

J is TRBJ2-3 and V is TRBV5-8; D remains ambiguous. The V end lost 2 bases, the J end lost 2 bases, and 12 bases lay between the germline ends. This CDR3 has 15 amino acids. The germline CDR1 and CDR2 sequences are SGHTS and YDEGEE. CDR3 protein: CASSFPLRTTDTQYF. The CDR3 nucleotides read TGTGCCAGCAGCTTCCCCCTGAGGACCACAGATACGCAGTATTTT.

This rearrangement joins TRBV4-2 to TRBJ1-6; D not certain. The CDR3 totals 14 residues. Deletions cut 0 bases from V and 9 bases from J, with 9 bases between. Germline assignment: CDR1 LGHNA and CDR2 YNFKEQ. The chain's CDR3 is CASSQDRRVSPLHF. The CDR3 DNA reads TGTGCCAGCAGCCAAGATAGGAGGGTTTCACCCCTCCACTTT.

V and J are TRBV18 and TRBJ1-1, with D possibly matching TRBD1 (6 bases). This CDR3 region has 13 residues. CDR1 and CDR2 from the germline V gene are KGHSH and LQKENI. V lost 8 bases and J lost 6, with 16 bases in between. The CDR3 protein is CASTVDRRAEAFF. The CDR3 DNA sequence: TGTGCCAGCACCGTCGACAGGAGAGCTGAAGCTTTCTTT.

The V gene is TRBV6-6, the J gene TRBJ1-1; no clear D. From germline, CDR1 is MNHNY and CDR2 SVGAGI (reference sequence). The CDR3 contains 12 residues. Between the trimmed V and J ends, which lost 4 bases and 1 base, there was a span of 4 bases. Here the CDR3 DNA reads TGTGCCAGCAGTTTTGGGAACACTGAAGCTTTCTTT. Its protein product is CASSFGNTEAFF.

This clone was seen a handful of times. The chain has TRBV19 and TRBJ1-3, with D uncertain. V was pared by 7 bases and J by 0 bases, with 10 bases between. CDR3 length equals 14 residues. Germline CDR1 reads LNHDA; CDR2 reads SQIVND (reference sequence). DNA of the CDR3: TGTGCCAGTAACGACCAGAACTCTGGAAACACCATATATTTT. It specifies CASNDQNSGNTIYF.

The CDR3 reads CASSLRERVTGELFF. DNA of the CDR3: TGCGCCAGCAGCCTCAGGGAAAGGGTCACCGGGGAGCTGTTTTTT. This sequence joins TRBV5-1 and TRBJ2-2, with a weak D call TRBD1 (5 bases). This CDR3 region has 15 residues. Germline V gene lookup returns CDR1 SGHRS and CDR2 YFSETQ. The V end was cut by 4 bases, the J end by 4 bases, with 14 bases between.